Detailed here is one TCR beta chain. Its matching antigen is unknown. These data originate in a study of STAT5B mutations in CD4+ large granular lymphocyte leukemia. Whole-study results and caveats: Patient CD4-sorted repertoires looked more clonal than healthy CD4+ repertoires, even without putative leukemic clones. 8/27 top patient clones versus 2/35 control clones were TRBV06-family.

CDR1 is MNHNS, CDR2 SASEGT, per germline. V was cut by 4 bases and J by 10 bases, with 17 bases left in between. The CDR3 has 14 amino acids. Produced via immunoSEQ multiplex PCR; TCRdb's table is partial and in-frame only. The sample includes 20,000 or so clones, roughly 84% of them seen just once. The gene calls are TRBV6-1 and TRBJ2-1; D is unclear. This sequence was found in a human donor in good health. Sequenced sample: CD4+ T cells from blood buffy coats. For the CDR3, the DNA is TGTGCCAGCAGTGTTTCGAGACCCCAAGGGGAGCAGTTCTTC. It yields the protein CASSVSRPQGEQFF.